The rows below give T cell receptor beta chains drawn from one sample of a study of cytomegalovirus exposure and HLA in healthy donors. TCRdb keeps only in-frame clones here, not all; method: immunoSEQ multiplex PCR. The sample shows 160,000 or so clones, around 80% of them seen only once. The sequenced sample consisted of PBMCs. The source of these receptors is a man aged 40-55 years in good health and CMV-seronegative. CDR3s include the opening cysteine and the closing phenylalanine or tryptophan. D genes are given only for firm matches. The size of a clone is reported for some rows only, either as once, few or many, or as a class for expanded clones.

j_gene,abundance,v_gene,d_gene,CDR3aa,CDR3nt
TRBJ2-1,once,TRBV30,TRBD2,CAWSAFSGSSYNEQFF,TGTGCCTGGAGCGCCTTTAGCGGGAGTTCCTACAATGAGCAGTTCTTC
TRBJ2-6,-,TRBV29-1,-,CSVVWGAGANVLTF,TGCAGCGTTGTTTGGGGAGCTGGGGCCAACGTCCTGACTTTC
TRBJ2-5,-,TRBV18,-,CASSPGGAGLHQETQYF,TGTGCCAGCTCACCGGGGGGGGCAGGCCTCCACCAAGAGACCCAGTACTTC
TRBJ2-1,-,TRBV5-4,-,CASSLNVGGGEQFF,TGTGCCAGCAGCTTGAATGTAGGGGGGGGTGAGCAGTTCTTC
TRBJ2-5,-,TRBV7-2,-,CASKRSADIQETQYF,TGTGCCAGCAAAAGGAGCGCAGATATTCAAGAGACCCAGTACTTC
TRBJ2-3,-,TRBV10-3,TRBD2,CAISSPLAGPTDTQYF,TGTGCCATCAGCTCACCACTAGCGGGACCCACAGATACGCAGTATTTT
TRBJ1-5,-,TRBV19,TRBD1,CASNLGTGDSEPQHF,TGTGCCAGTAATCTTGGGACAGGGGATTCGGAGCCCCAGCATTTT
TRBJ1-2,-,TRBV5-1,TRBD1,CASFGTDPYGYTF,TGCGCCAGCTTTGGGACAGACCCCTATGGCTACACCTTC
TRBJ2-1,-,TRBV29-1,TRBD2,CSVVLGSGRGGTYNEQFF,TGCAGCGTTGTTTTAGGAAGCGGGAGGGGGGGGACCTACAATGAGCAGTTCTTC
TRBJ2-4,-,TRBV6-5,-,CASSYSGTQNIQYF,TGTGCCAGCAGTTACTCCGGGACACAAAACATTCAGTACTTC
TRBJ1-4,-,TRBV9,-,CASSLYGATNEKLFF,TGTGCCAGCAGCCTTTACGGGGCAACTAATGAAAAACTGTTTTTT
TRBJ2-5,-,TRBV27,-,CASSLGDIGTQYF,TGTGCCAGCAGCCTGGGGGACATAGGGACCCAGTACTTC
TRBJ2-6,few,TRBV5-1,TRBD2,CASEASGGKGANVLTF,TGCGCCAGCGAGGCTAGCGGGGGGAAAGGGGCCAACGTCCTGACTTTC
TRBJ1-6,-,TRBV7-9,TRBD1,CASSILDRNNSPLHF,TGTGCCAGCAGCATATTGGACAGGAATAATTCACCCCTCCACTTT
TRBJ1-4,once,TRBV18,-,CASSPSHVLTEKLFF,TGTGCCAGCTCACCTTCACATGTTCTTACTGAAAAACTGTTTTTT
TRBJ1-6,-,TRBV9,-,CASSPGGGRYNSPLHF,TGTGCCAGCAGCCCTGGAGGAGGGCGGTATAATTCACCCCTCCACTTT
TRBJ2-7,-,TRBV10-3,TRBD1,CAITWDRGQLEQYF,TGTGCCATCACCTGGGACAGGGGGCAACTGGAGCAGTACTTC
TRBJ1-5,-,TRBV11-2,TRBD1,CASSLGLDRADQPQHF,TGTGCCAGCAGCTTGGGCCTGGACAGGGCAGATCAGCCCCAGCATTTT
TRBJ1-1,-,TRBV9,-,CASSVVVRNTEAFF,TGTGCCAGCAGCGTAGTAGTAAGGAACACTGAAGCTTTCTTT
TRBJ2-7,-,TRBV5-1,-,CASSLAGSSYEQYF,TGCGCCAGCAGCCTGGCAGGTTCTTCCTACGAGCAGTACTTC
TRBJ2-1,-,TRBV2,-,CASSSEEYSGQFF,TGTGCCAGCAGTTCGGAAGAGTACAGTGGGCAGTTCTTC
TRBJ1-5,-,TRBV10-1,-,CANYSNQPQHF,TGCGCCAACTATAGCAATCAGCCCCAGCATTTT
TRBJ2-2,once,TRBV18,TRBD1,CASSASRTGATGELFF,TGTGCCAGCTCAGCTTCTCGGACAGGGGCGACCGGGGAGCTGTTTTTT
TRBJ2-7,-,TRBV19,-,CASTPGITSYEQYF,TGTGCCAGTACCCCAGGTATAACATCCTACGAGCAGTACTTC
TRBJ2-6,once,TRBV13,TRBD1,CASSRTGDWRGANVLTF,TGTGCCAGCAGCCGGACAGGGGATTGGCGTGGGGCCAACGTCCTGACTTTC
TRBJ2-1,-,TRBV4-1,-,CASSPVRGGTYNEQFF,TGCGCCAGCAGCCCAGTGCGCGGGGGCACCTACAATGAGCAGTTCTTC
TRBJ2-3,-,TRBV7-9,-,CASSSWTDTDTQYF,TGTGCCAGCAGCTCCTGGACAGACACAGATACGCAGTATTTT
TRBJ1-2,few,TRBV6-5,-,CASRRPGTGDYGYTF,TGTGCCAGCAGACGCCCCGGGACGGGAGACTATGGCTACACCTTC
TRBJ2-2,-,TRBV9,-,CASSVVGGTGELFF,TGTGCCAGCAGCGTAGTAGGAGGCACCGGGGAGCTGTTTTTT
TRBJ1-1,-,TRBV9,-,CASSVAGSGPEAFF,TGTGCCAGCAGCGTAGCGGGGTCCGGACCTGAAGCTTTCTTT
TRBJ2-7,-,TRBV7-9,-,CASSLEHTGEQYF,TGTGCCAGCAGCTTGGAGCACACGGGCGAGCAGTACTTC
TRBJ2-3,-,TRBV7-2,TRBD2,CASSLSGASGGGGTQYF,TGTGCCAGCAGCTTATCGGGGGCTAGCGGGGGGGGCGGTACGCAGTATTTT
TRBJ2-7,-,TRBV25-1,-,CASSEGWGREQYF,TGTGCCAGCAGTGAAGGGTGGGGGCGGGAGCAGTACTTC
TRBJ2-6,-,TRBV11-2,-,CASRRAGANVLTF,TGTGCCAGCAGGCGAGCGGGGGCCAACGTCCTGACTTTC
TRBJ1-5,-,TRBV19,-,CAEGGEGLSNQPQHF,TGTGCAGAGGGGGGAGAGGGACTAAGCAATCAGCCCCAGCATTTT
TRBJ1-3,-,TRBV7-8,TRBD1,CASSLAQGARGNTIYF,TGTGCCAGCAGCTTAGCACAGGGGGCAAGGGGAAACACCATATATTTT
TRBJ1-2,-,TRBV7-8,-,CASSLVFKEAIYGYTF,TGTGCCAGCAGCTTAGTTTTTAAGGAGGCCATCTATGGCTACACCTTC
TRBJ1-5,-,TRBV6-5,TRBD1,CASSYSRGRQPQHF,TGTGCCAGCAGTTACTCCAGGGGGAGGCAGCCCCAGCATTTT
TRBJ1-1,-,TRBV18,-,CASSPRNFWEDGAIYEAFF,TGTGCCAGCTCACCACGAAATTTCTGGGAGGACGGAGCAATCTATGAAGCTTTCTTT
TRBJ2-5,-,TRBV18,TRBD2,CASSPWTSGRGETQYF,TGTGCCAGCTCACCATGGACTAGCGGGAGAGGAGAGACCCAGTACTTC
TRBJ2-6,-,TRBV18,TRBD1,CASSPPGQGSGANVLTF,TGTGCCAGCTCACCGCCGGGACAGGGTTCCGGGGCCAACGTCCTGACTTTC
TRBJ1-2,-,TRBV5-1,-,CASSLGASDTNYGYTF,TGCGCCAGCAGCTTGGGGGCTTCTGACACAAACTATGGCTACACCTTC